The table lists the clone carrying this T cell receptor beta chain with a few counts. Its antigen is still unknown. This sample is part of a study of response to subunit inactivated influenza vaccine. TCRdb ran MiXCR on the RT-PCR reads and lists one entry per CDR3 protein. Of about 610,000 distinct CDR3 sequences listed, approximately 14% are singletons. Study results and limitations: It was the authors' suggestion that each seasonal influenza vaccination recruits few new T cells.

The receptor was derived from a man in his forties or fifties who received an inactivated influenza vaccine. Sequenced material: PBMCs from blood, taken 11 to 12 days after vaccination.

The CDR3 sequence: CASKDGLSNTEAFF. DNA of the CDR3: TGCGCCAGCAAGGACGGACTGTCGAACACTGAAGCTTTCTTT. The chain uses TRBV5-1 and TRBJ1-1; unclear D gene. V was clipped by 6 bases and J by 1 base, with 13 bases between them. The V gene's germline CDR1 is SGHRS and CDR2 YFSETQ. This CDR3 has 14 amino acids.